These 20 T cell receptor beta chains were all obtained from the same sample, sequenced in a study of shared clonotypes between healthy human individuals. Clones were read by immunoSEQ multiplex PCR, and TCRdb kept only the in-frame ones, dropping some. The sample comprises 450,000 to 600,000 clones, 70% to 80% of which are singletons, and approximately 12% rests with the top ten. The sample comprised PBMCs. These receptors were collected from a woman between 40 and 55 years old in good health. Some clones in this sample may be carry-over from other donors' samples.

This chain links TRBV10-2 with TRBJ1-2; a weak D match, TRBD1 (5 bases). The V end was cut by 3 bases, the J end by 4 bases, with 6 bases between. The CDR3 covers 12 residues. Germline V lookup: CDR1 WSHSY, CDR2 SAAADI. CDR3 sequence (DNA): TGCGCCAGCAGTGACAGGGCCTATGGCTACACCTTC. This codes for CASSDRAYGYTF.

CDR3 sequence (DNA): TGTGCCAGTAGTATCTTCCAACAGGGGGACGAGCAGTACTTC. This translates into CASSIFQQGDEQYF. This chain connects TRBV19 to TRBJ2-7; 8 bases match TRBD1. This CDR3 has 14 residues. CDR1 is LNHDA and CDR2 is SQIVND in the germline V gene (reference sequence). Unmatched junction bases numbered 6, after V lost 3 bases and J lost 5 bases.

The J gene is TRBJ1-1, the V gene TRBV7-9, with TRBD1 matching 7 bases. V was pared by 6 bases and J by 3 bases, with 4 bases of the junction left unmatched. The CDR3 contains 13 residues. The germline V gene has CDR1 SEHNR and CDR2 FQNEAQ (reference sequence). CDR3 bases: TGTGCCAGCAGTCCGCAGGGGGACACTGAAGCTTTCTTT. Protein sequence: CASSPQGDTEAFF.

The chain couples TRBV28 to TRBJ2-7; D is unclear. The germline CDR1 and CDR2 sequences are MDHEN and SYDVKM. This CDR3 comprises 15 residues. Trimming cost V 4 bases and J 2 bases, with 15 bases left between them. DNA for the CDR3: TGTGCCAGCAGTTCAGTGGCCCTCGCCCCCTACGAGCAGTACTTC. Translation gives CASSSVALAPYEQYF. Using reference TRBV28 and TRBJ2-7 for the parts outside the CDR3, the full variable domain is DVKVTQSSRYLVKRTGEKVFLECVQDMDHENMFWYRQDPGLGLRLIYFSYDVKMKEKGDIPEGYSVSREKKERFSLILESASTNQTSMYLCASSSVALAPYEQYFGPGTRLTVT.

The J gene is TRBJ2-6, the V gene TRBV7-8; D is uncertain. The CDR3 sequence is 17 residues long. Germline values: CDR1 SGHVS, CDR2 FQNEAQ. V lost 5 bases, J lost 0 bases, and 14 bases lay in between. The CDR3 coding sequence is TGTGCCAGCAGCCCCGGCCACCGATTCTCTGGGGCCAACGTCCTGACTTTC. Translation gives CASSPGHRFSGANVLTF.

This clone was seen repeatedly, ten times or more. CDR3 residues: CASSERDNDNEQFF. The CDR3 DNA reads TGTGCCAGCAGTGAAAGGGACAATGACAATGAGCAGTTCTTC. The rearrangement links TRBV6-1 to TRBJ2-1, with D maybe TRBD1 (6 bases). This CDR3 has 14 residues. Germline V lookup: CDR1 MNHNS, CDR2 SASEGT. V was cut by 2 bases and J by 5 bases, with 10 bases left in between.

V and J are TRBV6-4 and TRBJ1-5; 9 nucleotides match TRBD1. Germline CDR1 and CDR2: MRHNA and SNTAGT. V lost 3 bases, J lost 5 bases, and 8 bases stayed unmatched. The CDR3 is 16 amino acids. CDR3: CASSEVGQGVDQPQHF. The CDR3 DNA is TGTGCCAGCAGTGAGGTGGGACAGGGAGTGGATCAGCCCCAGCATTTT.

V usage is TRBV11-2 and J usage is TRBJ2-5; possibly TRBD1 or TRBD2 for D (5 bases each). CDR3 size: 13 residues. Germline lookup yields CDR1 SGHAT and CDR2 FQNNGV. V dropped 5 bases and J dropped 4 bases, with 11 bases sitting between them. The CDR3 DNA reads TGTGCCAGCAGCCGGTCGGGGCCAGAGACCCAGTACTTC. This translates into CASSRSGPETQYF.

V and J are TRBV7-2 and TRBJ2-3, with 9 nucleotides matching TRBD1. In germline, CDR1 is SGHTA, CDR2 FQGNSA. Losses at the gene ends were 2 bases for V and 1 base for J; bases not matched to a gene: 4. The CDR3 runs to 16 residues. CDR3 coding DNA: TGTGCCAGCAGCTTAACCCGGGACAGGGGCACAGATACGCAGTATTTT. Its protein product is CASSLTRDRGTDTQYF.

A single count supports this clone. The J gene is TRBJ1-2, the V gene TRBV19; D is unclear. Germline V gene data show CDR1 as LNHDA and CDR2 as SQIVND (reference sequence). This CDR3 contains 13 residues. The V and J ends lost 3 bases and 5 bases respectively, with 10 bases between them. This chain's CDR3 is CASSMAQKYGYTF. As DNA, the CDR3 is TGTGCCAGTAGTATGGCCCAGAAATATGGCTACACCTTC. Complete variable domain (other parts from reference TRBV19 and TRBJ1-2): DGGITQSPKYLFRKEGQNVTLSCEQNLNHDAMYWYRQDPGQGLRLIYYSQIVNDFQKGDIAEGYSVSREKKESFPLTVTSAQKNPTAFYLCASSMAQKYGYTFGSGTRLTVV.

On this clone itself: Other DNA sequences of this sample code for an identical CDR3. The chain is built from TRBV28 and TRBJ2-7; 8 nucleotides line up with TRBD1. The CDR3 has 14 amino acids. From germline, CDR1 is MDHEN and CDR2 SYDVKM. V shed 6 bases, J shed 3 bases, and the junction held 7 bases outside the gene matches. CDR3 bases: TGTGCCAGCAGAGGACAGGGTCGAATCTACGAGCAGTACTTC. It yields the protein CASRGQGRIYEQYF.

The chain couples TRBV7-3 to TRBJ2-7, with 12 bases that match TRBD1. CDR1 and CDR2 (germline): SGHTA, FQGTGA. The trim removed 5 bases at V and 5 bases at J, leaving 7 bases unmatched. The CDR3 contains 15 residues. The CDR3 coding sequence is TGTGCCAGCAGCAAGGGACAGGGGGCAGGTCACGAGCAGTACTTC. Encoded protein: CASSKGQGAGHEQYF. Supplemented by reference TRBV7-3 and TRBJ2-7, the full variable domain reads GAGVSQTPSNKVTEKGKYVELRCDPISGHTALYWYRQSLGQGPEFLIYFQGTGAADDSGLPNDRFFAVRPEGSVSTLKIQRTERGDSAVYLCASSKGQGAGHEQYFGPGTRLTVT.

The chain combines TRBV11-1 with TRBJ2-1; weak D call: TRBD2 (6 bases). Germline values: CDR1 SGHAT, CDR2 FQDESV (reference sequence). The CDR3 is 15 amino acids. With 4 bases removed from V and 4 bases from J, the gap between germline ends came to 14 bases. Here the CDR3 DNA reads TGTGCCAGCAGCTCACCGTTCGGGGGTTACAATGAGCAGTTCTTC. This gives the protein CASSSPFGGYNEQFF.

This clone was recorded once. This may stem from a read error, because a much larger clone lies one nucleotide away. Since no conserved phenylalanine or tryptophan closes the CDR3, a read error is the likely cause. Written as DNA, the CDR3 is TGTGCCATCAGTGAGTTACCCTATGGCTACACCGTC. Its translation is CAISELPYGYTV. The chain employs TRBV10-3 and TRBJ1-2, with D uncertain. Trimming pared 1 base from V and 4 bases from J, leaving 4 bases between. Per germline, CDR1 ENHRY and CDR2 SYGVKD. The CDR3 length is 12 residues.

The rearrangement joins TRBV25-1 to TRBJ1-4, with D perhaps matching TRBD1 (6 bases). CDR3 size: 15 residues. V lost 3 bases and J 5 bases, leaving 13 bases between the germline ends. Looked up from germline, CDR1 is MGHDK and CDR2 is SYGVNS. This CDR3 is CASSDLQGLNEKLFF. In DNA, the CDR3 is TGTGCCAGCAGTGATCTACAGGGACTAAATGAAAAACTGTTTTTT.

This chain uses TRBV7-6 with TRBJ2-3; D remains ambiguous. The CDR3 is made up of 12 amino acids. Germline V gives CDR1 SGHVS, CDR2 FNYEAQ. V lost 11 bases and J 4 bases, leaving 13 bases between the germline ends. CDR3 sequence (DNA): TGTGCCTCGTCTGCTGCTCCAGATACGCAGTATTTT. Its protein is CASSAAPDTQYF.

This clone was seen a single time. The chain employs TRBV27 and TRBJ2-3; D uncertain. Germline CDR1 is MNHEY and CDR2 is SMNVEV (reference sequence). Trimming shortened V by 11 bases and J by 4 bases, and 16 bases separated the two germline ends. CDR3 length equals 13 residues. CDR3 sequence: CACRPHGADTQYF. The CDR3 DNA follows: TGTGCCTGCCGCCCCCATGGGGCAGATACGCAGTATTTT.

The chain couples TRBV20-1 to TRBJ1-1; D uncertain. The germline gives CDR1 DFQATT, CDR2 SNEGSKA (reference sequence). The CDR3 extends over 11 amino acids. V lost 6 bases, J lost 4 bases, and 9 bases lay in between. The CDR3 bases are TGCAGTGCCCCACCTGGCACTGAAGCTTTCTTT. Translating gives CSAPPGTEAFF.

This chain joins TRBV7-8 and TRBJ2-2; D is ambiguous. The CDR3 contains 15 residues. Germline assignment: CDR1 SGHVS and CDR2 FQNEAQ. Trimming removed 1 base from V and 2 bases from J, with 8 bases in between. The CDR3 DNA sequence: TGTGCCAGCAGCTTAGGGTTGGGCAACACCGGGGAGCTGTTTTTT. Its protein product is CASSLGLGNTGELFF.

V usage is TRBV7-2 and J usage is TRBJ2-3, with D hard to call. V shed 1 base and J shed 8 bases, with 10 bases lying between them. This CDR3 has 13 amino acids. Germline V gene lookup returns CDR1 SGHTA and CDR2 FQGNSA. The CDR3 coding sequence is TGTGCCAGCAGCTTAGAAGCAAGAGGTACGCAGTATTTT. Protein: CASSLEARGTQYF.